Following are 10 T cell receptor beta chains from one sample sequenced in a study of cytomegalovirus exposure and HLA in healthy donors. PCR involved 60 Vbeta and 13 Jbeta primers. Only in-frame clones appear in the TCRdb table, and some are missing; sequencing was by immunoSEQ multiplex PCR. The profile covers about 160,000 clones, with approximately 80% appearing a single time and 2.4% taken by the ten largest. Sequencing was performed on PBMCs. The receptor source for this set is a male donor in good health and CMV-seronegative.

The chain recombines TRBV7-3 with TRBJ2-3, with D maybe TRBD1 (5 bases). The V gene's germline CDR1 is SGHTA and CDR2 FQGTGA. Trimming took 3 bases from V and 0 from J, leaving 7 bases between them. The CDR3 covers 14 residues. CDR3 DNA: TGTGCCAGCAGCTTGGGGCCAAGCACAGATACGCAGTATTTT. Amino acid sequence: CASSLGPSTDTQYF. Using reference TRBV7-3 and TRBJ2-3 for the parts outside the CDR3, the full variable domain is GAGVSQTPSNKVTEKGKYVELRCDPISGHTALYWYRQSLGQGPEFLIYFQGTGAADDSGLPNDRFFAVRPEGSVSTLKIQRTERGDSAVYLCASSLGPSTDTQYFGPGTRLTVL.

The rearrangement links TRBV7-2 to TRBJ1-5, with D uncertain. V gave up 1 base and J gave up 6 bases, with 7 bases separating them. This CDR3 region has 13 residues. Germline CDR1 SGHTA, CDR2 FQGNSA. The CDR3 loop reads CASSLEFGQPQHF. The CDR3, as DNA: TGTGCCAGCAGCTTAGAATTCGGTCAGCCCCAGCATTTT.

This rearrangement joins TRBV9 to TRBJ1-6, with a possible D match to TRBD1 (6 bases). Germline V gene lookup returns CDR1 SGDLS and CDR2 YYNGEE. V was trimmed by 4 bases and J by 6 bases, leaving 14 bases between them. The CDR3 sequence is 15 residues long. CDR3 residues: CASSPRDNLNSPLHF. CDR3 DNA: TGTGCCAGCAGCCCTAGGGACAACCTTAATTCACCCCTCCACTTT.

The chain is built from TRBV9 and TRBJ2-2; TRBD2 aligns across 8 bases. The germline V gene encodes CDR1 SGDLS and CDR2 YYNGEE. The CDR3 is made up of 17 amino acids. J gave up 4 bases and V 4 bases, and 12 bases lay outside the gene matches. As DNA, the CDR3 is TGTGCCAGCAGCTTGGGACTAGTCGTGACGACCACCGGGGAGCTGTTTTTT. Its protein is CASSLGLVVTTTGELFF.

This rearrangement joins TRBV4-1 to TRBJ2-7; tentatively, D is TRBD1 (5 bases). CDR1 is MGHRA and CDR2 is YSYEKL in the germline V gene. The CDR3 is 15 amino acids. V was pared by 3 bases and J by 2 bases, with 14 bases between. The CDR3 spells CASSQDPTVTYEQYF. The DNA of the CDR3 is TGCGCCAGCAGCCAGGACCCGACAGTAACCTACGAGCAGTACTTC.

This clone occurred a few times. CDR3 DNA sequence: TGCAGCGTTGGAGGAAGAGTTAGTGGCGATAAGGAGCAGTACTTC. Its translation: CSVGGRVSGDKEQYF. The chain carries TRBV29-1 and TRBJ2-7, with D unclear. Germline V gene lookup returns CDR1 SQVTM and CDR2 ANQGSEA. Deletions cut 4 bases from V and 7 bases from J, with 23 bases between. This CDR3 region has 15 residues.

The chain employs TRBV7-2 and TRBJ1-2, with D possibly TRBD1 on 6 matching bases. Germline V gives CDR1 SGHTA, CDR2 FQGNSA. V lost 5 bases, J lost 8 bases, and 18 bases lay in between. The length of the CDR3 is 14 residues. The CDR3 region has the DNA TGTGCCAGCAGCCCCAGGGGCGGGGGGCAAGGCTACACCTTC. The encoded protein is CASSPRGGGQGYTF.

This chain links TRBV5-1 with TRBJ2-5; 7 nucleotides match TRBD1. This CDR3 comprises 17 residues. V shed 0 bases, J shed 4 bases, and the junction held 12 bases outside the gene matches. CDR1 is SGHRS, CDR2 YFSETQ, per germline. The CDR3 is CASSLGAGTAKGETQYF. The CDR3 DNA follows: TGCGCCAGCAGCTTGGGAGCCGGGACAGCCAAGGGAGAGACCCAGTACTTC.

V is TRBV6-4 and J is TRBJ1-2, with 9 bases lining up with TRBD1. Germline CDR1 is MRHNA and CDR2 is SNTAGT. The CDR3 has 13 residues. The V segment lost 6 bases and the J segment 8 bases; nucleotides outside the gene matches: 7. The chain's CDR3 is CASRTRDRDGYTF. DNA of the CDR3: TGTGCCAGCAGAACCCGGGACAGGGACGGCTACACCTTC.

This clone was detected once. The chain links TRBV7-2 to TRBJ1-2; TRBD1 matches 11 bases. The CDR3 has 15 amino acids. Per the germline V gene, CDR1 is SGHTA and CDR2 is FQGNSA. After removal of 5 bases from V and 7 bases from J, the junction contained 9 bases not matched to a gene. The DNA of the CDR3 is TGTGCCAGCAGCGTCGATCGGACAGGGGGCAGTGGCTACACCTTC. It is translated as CASSVDRTGGSGYTF.